This T cell receptor beta chain came from a study of T cell responses to AZD1222 COVID-19 vaccine. Germline CDR1 reads SQVTM; CDR2 reads ANQGSEA. This CDR3 is built from 15 residues. V dropped 4 bases and J dropped 9 bases, with 22 bases sitting between them. Using immunoSEQ multiplex PCR, the repertoire was profiled, and TCRdb retains in-frame clones only, with some absent. The sample holds roughly 120,000 clones, approximately 85% seen once. This clone was detected only a few times. The J gene is TRBJ2-1, the V gene TRBV29-1; unclear D gene. The receptor's source is an adult in good health. Material: peripheral blood, obtained on day 0 of MenACWY control vaccination. This CDR3 reads CSVVVSGEFTGEQFF. Here the CDR3 DNA reads TGCAGCGTTGTGGTCTCAGGTGAATTCACGGGTGAGCAGTTCTTC.